A single sample gave rise to the 28 T cell receptor beta chains below, sequenced in a study of monozygotic twins with inflammatory bowel disease. Following a re-call of the 5' RACE reads, TCRdb has one entry per CDR3 protein and lacks DNA. Its table lists some 400,000 distinct CDR3 sequences. The sample consisted of blood. The receptors originated from a human donor with ulcerative colitis or Crohn's disease, or a healthy co-twin of an affected twin (not recorded which).

This chain joins TRBV12-3 or TRBV12-4 and TRBJ2-1. The CDR3 runs 12 residues. CDR3 sequence: CASSFGVNEQFF.

The J gene is TRBJ2-1, the V gene TRBV7-9; without DNA, the TCRdb call of TRBD2 cannot be checked. The CDR3 consists of 16 residues. Germline-derived CDR1 and CDR2 are SEHNR and FQNEAQ (reference sequence). CDR3 protein: CASSLTSGGLYNEQFF.

The J gene is TRBJ1-1, the V gene TRBV7-8; TCRdb gives TRBD1 as the D gene, but with no DNA this cannot be confirmed. The germline V gene has CDR1 SGHVS and CDR2 FQNEAQ. The CDR3 has 15 amino acids. The CDR3 is CASSLKWAANTEAFF.

The chain links TRBV11-2 to TRBJ2-3; TCRdb's D call, TRBD1, is unchecked because there is no DNA. This CDR3 has 15 amino acids. Germline V gene data show CDR1 as SGHAT and CDR2 as FQNNGV. The CDR3 here is CASSLGTGGWGTQYF.

The chain carries TRBV5-1 and TRBJ1-1. Germline CDR1 and CDR2: SGHRS and YFSETQ. The CDR3 extends over 15 amino acids. CDR3 sequence: CASSLGSSLGTEAFF.

The gene calls are TRBV20-1 and TRBJ1-2; TCRdb calls TRBD1, which cannot be checked without DNA. Germline CDR1 DFQATT, CDR2 SNEGSKA (reference sequence). The CDR3 runs to 15 residues. CDR3 amino acids: CSADRTGGFNYGYTF.

Here the CDR3 reads CSARLLSGNTIYF. V and J are TRBV20-1 and TRBJ1-3. This CDR3 is 13 amino acids long. Germline CDR1 is DFQATT and CDR2 is SNEGSKA (reference sequence).

This rearrangement joins TRBV5-5 to TRBJ2-3; no DNA is available, so the TRBD1 call from TCRdb remains unchecked. CDR1 and CDR2 (germline): SGHKS, YYEKEE (reference sequence). The CDR3 spans 13 residues. CDR3: CASSVGGQGTQYF.

The gene calls are TRBV5-4 and TRBJ1-1; TCRdb names TRBD1, which stays unverified in the absence of DNA. Germline loops: CDR1 SGHNT, CDR2 YYREEE (reference sequence). The CDR3 spans 13 residues. Here the CDR3 reads CASLSLGATEAFF.

This chain joins TRBV9 and TRBJ1-6; TCRdb names TRBD1, which stays unverified in the absence of DNA. This CDR3 has 16 residues. The V gene's germline CDR1 is SGDLS and CDR2 YYNGEE. CDR3 loop: CASSPEARTYNSPLHF. The full variable domain, in which reference TRBV9 and TRBJ1-6 provide the parts outside the CDR3, is DSGVTQTPKHLITATGQRVTLRCSPRSGDLSVYWYQQSLDQGLQFLIQYYNGEERAKGNILERFSAQQFPDLHSELNLSSLELGDSALYFCASSPEARTYNSPLHFGNGTRLTVT.

The chain recombines TRBV29-1 with TRBJ1-4; as DNA is missing, the TRBD1 call by TCRdb cannot be tested. The CDR3 sequence is 11 residues long. Germline CDR1 reads SQVTM; CDR2 reads ANQGSEA. CDR3 in amino acids: CSVIRGEKLFF.

The chain carries TRBV10-3 and TRBJ2-4. The CDR3 consists of 14 residues. Looked up from germline, CDR1 is ENHRY and CDR2 is SYGVKD. CDR3 loop: CAISGVGNKNIQYF.

The rearrangement uses TRBV7-9 and TRBJ2-1; TCRdb's D call of TRBD2 is untestable without DNA. Germline assignment: CDR1 SEHNR and CDR2 FQNEAQ (reference sequence). The CDR3 extends over 17 amino acids. This CDR3 reads CASSSLTLVLSYNEQFF.

The V gene is TRBV7-3, the J gene TRBJ2-3; TCRdb proposes TRBD2, but this gene call is untestable without DNA. Germline loops: CDR1 SGHTA, CDR2 FQGTGA. The CDR3 is 16 residues long. The CDR3 loop reads CASSLMTSGSADTQYF.

V gene TRBV9 combines with J gene TRBJ1-1. CDR1 is SGDLS and CDR2 is YYNGEE in the germline V gene. The length of the CDR3 is 13 residues. The CDR3 protein is CASSVVSTPSAFF.

This sequence joins TRBV5-1 and TRBJ2-7; TCRdb designates TRBD2, a call that cannot be tested without DNA. The CDR3 extends over 13 amino acids. The V gene's germline CDR1 is SGHRS and CDR2 YFSETQ. This chain's CDR3 is CASSKGRGDEQYF.

The genes are TRBV20-1 and TRBJ2-5. The CDR3 totals 15 residues. Germline V gene data show CDR1 as DFQATT and CDR2 as SNEGSKA (reference sequence). CDR3 loop: CSARDPRGVWETQYF.

The gene calls are TRBV18 and TRBJ2-7. CDR1 KGHSH and CDR2 LQKENI come from the germline V gene. The CDR3 spans 13 residues. CDR3 sequence: CASSPPQSTEQYF.

The chain combines TRBV5-5 with TRBJ1-6; TCRdb selects TRBD1, and the lack of DNA leaves this call unchecked. Germline CDR1 is SGHKS and CDR2 is YYEKEE (reference sequence). The CDR3 length is 15 residues. CDR3: CASSLLNRGDSPLHF.

The chain is built from TRBV27 and TRBJ2-3; the D call from TCRdb, TRBD1, cannot be confirmed without DNA. The CDR3 contains 17 residues. CDR1 and CDR2 from the germline V gene are MNHEY and SMNVEV (reference sequence). The CDR3 region is CASSLPGQGTGTDTQYF.

This chain links TRBV5-5 with TRBJ1-1; TCRdb indicates TRBD1, and absent DNA this call remains unverified. The germline gives CDR1 SGHKS, CDR2 YYEKEE (reference sequence). The CDR3 loop spans 14 amino acids. The CDR3 sequence: CASSLPGMNTEAFF.

The chain has TRBV27 and TRBJ1-5; TCRdb selects TRBD1, and the lack of DNA leaves this call unchecked. CDR1 MNHEY and CDR2 SMNVEV come from the germline V gene (reference sequence). The CDR3 has 14 residues. CDR3 sequence: CASSPQGYNQPQHF.

The chain uses TRBV24-1 and TRBJ2-2; TCRdb picks TRBD2, but there is no DNA to check that call. The germline CDR1 and CDR2 sequences are KGHDR and SFDVKD. The CDR3 is made up of 13 amino acids. The CDR3 loop is CATRASNTGELFF.

V gene TRBV10-3 combines with J gene TRBJ1-2. This CDR3 has 15 residues. The V gene's germline CDR1 is ENHRY and CDR2 SYGVKD. The CDR3 is CAIREPTGLNYGYTF.

The gene calls are TRBV11-2 and TRBJ2-2; TCRdb calls TRBD2, which cannot be checked without DNA. This CDR3 is 15 amino acids long. Per the germline V gene, CDR1 is SGHAT and CDR2 is FQNNGV. CDR3 sequence reads: CASSLRVAGDGELFF.

CDR3 amino acids: CASGRGLADQASTDTQYF. J is TRBJ2-3 and V is TRBV12-5. Germline V CDR1 and CDR2: LGHNT, FRNRAP. The CDR3 contains 18 residues.

This sequence joins TRBV14 and TRBJ2-1. Germline V gene data show CDR1 as SGHDN and CDR2 as FVKESK. The length of the CDR3 is 15 residues. CDR3 region: CASSQDMGPWNEQFF.

The rearrangement links TRBV7-9 to TRBJ2-7. This CDR3 is built from 11 residues. Germline V lookup: CDR1 SEHNR, CDR2 FQNEAQ (reference sequence). CDR3 residues: CASSLLHEQYF.